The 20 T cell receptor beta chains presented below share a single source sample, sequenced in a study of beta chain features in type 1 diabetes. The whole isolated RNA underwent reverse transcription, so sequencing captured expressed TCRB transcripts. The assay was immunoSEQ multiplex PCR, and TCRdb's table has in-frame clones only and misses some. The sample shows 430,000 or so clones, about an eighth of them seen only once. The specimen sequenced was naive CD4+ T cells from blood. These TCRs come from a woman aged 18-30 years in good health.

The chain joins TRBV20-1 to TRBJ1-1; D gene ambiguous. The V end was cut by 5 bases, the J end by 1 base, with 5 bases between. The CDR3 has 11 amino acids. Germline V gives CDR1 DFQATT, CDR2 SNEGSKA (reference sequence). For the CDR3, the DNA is TGCAGTGCTCCAGGGAACACTGAAGCTTTCTTT. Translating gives CSAPGNTEAFF.

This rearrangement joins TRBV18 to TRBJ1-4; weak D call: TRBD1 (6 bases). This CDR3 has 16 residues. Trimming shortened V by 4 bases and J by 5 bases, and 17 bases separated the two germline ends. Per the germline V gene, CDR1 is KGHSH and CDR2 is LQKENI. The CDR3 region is CASSQRVPGANEKLFF. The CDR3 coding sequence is TGTGCCAGCTCACAGCGGGTCCCAGGGGCGAATGAAAAACTGTTTTTT.

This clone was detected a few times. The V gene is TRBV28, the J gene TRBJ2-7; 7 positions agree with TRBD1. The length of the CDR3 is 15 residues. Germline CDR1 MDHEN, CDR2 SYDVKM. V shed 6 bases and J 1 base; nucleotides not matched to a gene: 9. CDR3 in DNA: TGTGCCAGCAGCGCCGGAGACAGGGTTTCCTACGAGCAGTACGTC. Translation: CASSAGDRVSYEQYV.

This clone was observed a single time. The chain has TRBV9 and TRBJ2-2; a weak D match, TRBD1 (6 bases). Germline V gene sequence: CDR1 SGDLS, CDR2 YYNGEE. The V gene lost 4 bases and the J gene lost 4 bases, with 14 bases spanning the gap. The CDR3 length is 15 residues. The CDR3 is CASSFRGRGTGELFF. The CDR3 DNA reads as TGTGCCAGCAGCTTCAGGGGACGGGGCACCGGGGAGCTGTTTTTT.

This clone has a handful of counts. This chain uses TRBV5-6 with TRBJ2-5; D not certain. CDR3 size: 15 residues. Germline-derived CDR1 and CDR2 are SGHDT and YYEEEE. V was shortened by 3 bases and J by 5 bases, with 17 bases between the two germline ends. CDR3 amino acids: CASSSGPSDGETQYF. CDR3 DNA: TGTGCCAGCAGCTCCGGACCTTCGGACGGGGAGACCCAGTACTTC.

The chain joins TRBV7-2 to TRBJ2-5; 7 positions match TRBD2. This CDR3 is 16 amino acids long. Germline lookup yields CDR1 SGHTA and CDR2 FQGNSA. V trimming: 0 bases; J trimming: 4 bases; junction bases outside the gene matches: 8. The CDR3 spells CASSLATASGRETQYF. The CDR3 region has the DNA TGTGCCAGCAGCTTAGCAACGGCTAGCGGAAGAGAGACCCAGTACTTC.

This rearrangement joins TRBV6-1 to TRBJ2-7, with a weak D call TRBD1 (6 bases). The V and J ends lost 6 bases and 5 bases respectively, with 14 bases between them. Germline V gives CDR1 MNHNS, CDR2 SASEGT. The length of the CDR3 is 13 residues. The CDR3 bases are TGTGCCAGCAGCTCACAGGGTGTCAACGAGCAGTACGTC. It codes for CASSSQGVNEQYV.

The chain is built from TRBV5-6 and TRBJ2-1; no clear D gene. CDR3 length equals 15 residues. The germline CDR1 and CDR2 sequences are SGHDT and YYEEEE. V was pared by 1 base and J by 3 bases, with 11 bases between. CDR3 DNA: TGTGCCAGCAGCTTGAAAAGAAGGGACTACAATGAGCAGTTCTTC. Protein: CASSLKRRDYNEQFF.

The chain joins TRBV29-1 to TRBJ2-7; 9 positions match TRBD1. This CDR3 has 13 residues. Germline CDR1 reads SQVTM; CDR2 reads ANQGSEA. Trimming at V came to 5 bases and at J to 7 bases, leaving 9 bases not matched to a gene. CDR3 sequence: CSVFRQGGGEQYF. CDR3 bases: TGCAGCGTTTTTCGACAGGGGGGCGGGGAGCAGTACTTC.

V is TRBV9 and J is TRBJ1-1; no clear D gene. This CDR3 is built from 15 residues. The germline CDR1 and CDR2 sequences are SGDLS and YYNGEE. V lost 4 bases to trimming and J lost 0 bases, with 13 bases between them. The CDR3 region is CASSPREGLNTEAFF. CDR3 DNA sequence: TGTGCCAGCAGCCCAAGAGAAGGTCTGAACACTGAAGCTTTCTTT.

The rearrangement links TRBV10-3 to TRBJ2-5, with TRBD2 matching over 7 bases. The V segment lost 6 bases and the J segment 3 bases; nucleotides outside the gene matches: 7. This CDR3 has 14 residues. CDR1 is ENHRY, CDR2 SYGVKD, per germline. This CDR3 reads CAIRKILAEETQYF. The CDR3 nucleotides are TGTGCCATCAGAAAAATTCTAGCGGAAGAGACCCAGTACTTC.

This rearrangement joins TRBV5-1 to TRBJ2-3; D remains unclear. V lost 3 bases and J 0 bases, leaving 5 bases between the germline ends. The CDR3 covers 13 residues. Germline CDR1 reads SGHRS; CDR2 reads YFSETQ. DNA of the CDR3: TGCGCCAGCAGCTCCTATAGCACAGATACGCAGTATTTT. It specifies CASSSYSTDTQYF.

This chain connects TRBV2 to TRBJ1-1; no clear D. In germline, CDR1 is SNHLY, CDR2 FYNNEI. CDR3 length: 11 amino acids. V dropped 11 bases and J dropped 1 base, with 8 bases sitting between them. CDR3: CASRTNTEAFF. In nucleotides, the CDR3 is TGTGCCTCCAGAACGAACACTGAAGCTTTCTTT. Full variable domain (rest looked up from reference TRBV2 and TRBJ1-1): EPEVTQTPSHQVTQMGQEVILRCVPISNHLYFYWYRQILGQKVEFLVSFYNNEISEKSEIFDDQFSVERPDGSNFTLKIRSTKLEDSAMYFCASRTNTEAFFGQGTRLTVV.

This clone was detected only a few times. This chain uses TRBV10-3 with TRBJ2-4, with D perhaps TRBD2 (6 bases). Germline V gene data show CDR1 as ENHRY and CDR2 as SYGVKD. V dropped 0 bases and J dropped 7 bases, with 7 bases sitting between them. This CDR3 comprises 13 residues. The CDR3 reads CAISESEGNIQYF. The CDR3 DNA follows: TGTGCCATCAGTGAGTCGGAGGGGAACATTCAGTACTTC.

CDR3 coding DNA: TGTGCCAGCAGCCCTTCCCGCCAGCGGGGGGCAGATACGCAGTATTTT. As protein: CASSPSRQRGADTQYF. This chain joins TRBV7-2 and TRBJ2-3; 9 bases line up with TRBD2. Germline V gives CDR1 SGHTA, CDR2 FQGNSA. This CDR3 has 16 amino acids. V dropped 5 bases and J dropped 4; count of bases not matched to a gene: 10.

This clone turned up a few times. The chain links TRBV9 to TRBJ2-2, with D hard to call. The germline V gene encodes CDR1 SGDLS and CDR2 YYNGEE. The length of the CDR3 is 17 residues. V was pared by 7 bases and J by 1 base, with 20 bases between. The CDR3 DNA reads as TGTGCCAGCCGGCGTTCACCAGGCTCGGGGAACACCGGGGAGCTGTTTTTT. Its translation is CASRRSPGSGNTGELFF.

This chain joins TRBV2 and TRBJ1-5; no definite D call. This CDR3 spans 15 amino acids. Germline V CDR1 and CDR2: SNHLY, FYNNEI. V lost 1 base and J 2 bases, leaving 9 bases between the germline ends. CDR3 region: CASSEVNVGNQPQHF. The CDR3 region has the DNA TGTGCCAGCAGTGAAGTCAATGTGGGCAATCAGCCCCAGCATTTT.

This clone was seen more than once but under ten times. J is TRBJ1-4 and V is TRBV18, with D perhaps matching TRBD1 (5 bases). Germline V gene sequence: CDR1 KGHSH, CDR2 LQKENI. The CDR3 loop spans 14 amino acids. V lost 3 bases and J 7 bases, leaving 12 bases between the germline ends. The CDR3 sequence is CASSPASGGEKLFF. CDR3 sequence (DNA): TGTGCCAGCTCACCCGCAAGTGGGGGTGAAAAACTGTTTTTT.

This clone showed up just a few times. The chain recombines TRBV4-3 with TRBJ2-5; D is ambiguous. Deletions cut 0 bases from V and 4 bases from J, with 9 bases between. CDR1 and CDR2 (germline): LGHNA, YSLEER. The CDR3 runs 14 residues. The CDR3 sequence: CASSQDLLPETQYF. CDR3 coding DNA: TGCGCCAGCAGCCAAGATCTCCTCCCAGAGACCCAGTACTTC.

CDR3 amino acids: CASSLQGTHNEQFF. The CDR3, as DNA: TGTGCCAGCTCACTACAGGGGACGCACAATGAGCAGTTCTTC. V gene TRBV18 combines with J gene TRBJ2-1; 7 bases are a match to TRBD1. From germline, CDR1 is KGHSH and CDR2 LQKENI. The CDR3 loop spans 14 amino acids. V lost 4 bases and J lost 5; bases outside the gene matches: 5.